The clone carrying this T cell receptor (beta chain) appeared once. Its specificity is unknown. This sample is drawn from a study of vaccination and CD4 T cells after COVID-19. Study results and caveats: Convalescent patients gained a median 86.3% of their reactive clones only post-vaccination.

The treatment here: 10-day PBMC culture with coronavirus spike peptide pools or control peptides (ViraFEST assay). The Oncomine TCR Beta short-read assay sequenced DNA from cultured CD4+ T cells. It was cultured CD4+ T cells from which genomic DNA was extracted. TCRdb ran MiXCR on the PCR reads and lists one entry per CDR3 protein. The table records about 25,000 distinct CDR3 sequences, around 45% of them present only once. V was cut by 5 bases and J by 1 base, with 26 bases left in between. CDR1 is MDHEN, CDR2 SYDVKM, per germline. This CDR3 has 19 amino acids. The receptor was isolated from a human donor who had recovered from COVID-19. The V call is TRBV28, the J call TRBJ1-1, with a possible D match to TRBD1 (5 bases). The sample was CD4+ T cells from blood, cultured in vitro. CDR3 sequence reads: CASSRVSGTGRSRNTEAFF. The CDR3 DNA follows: TGTGCCAGCAGTCGGGTTTCCGGGACGGGAAGGAGTAGGAACACTGAAGCTTTCTTT.